The clone carrying this T cell receptor beta chain was recorded only once. Its antigen remains unknown. The treatment denotes: approximately 18 received Ad26.COV2.S at low or high dose, single or two shots; 5 received placebo; per-sample allocation not given. Repertoires come from day 63 after the first vaccine or placebo injection. This sample was included in a study of Ad26.COV2.S vaccination and SARS-CoV-2 variants. The CDR3 spans 12 residues. Trimming cost V 7 bases and J 5 bases, with 12 bases left between them. Germline V lookup: CDR1 LGHNT, CDR2 FRNRAP. Study-wide results and limits: Breadth and depth estimates from TCRs may understate total T cell responses.

Generated by immunoSEQ multiplex PCR, the TCRdb table keeps only in-frame clones and is missing some. The sample contains more than 350,000 clones, 80% to 95% of which appear only once. Sequences were derived from peripheral blood, sampled in a trial of Ad26.COV2.S vaccine versus placebo. V usage is TRBV12-5 and J usage is TRBJ2-7; TRBD1 might be the D (6 bases). This sequence was found in a person between 18 and 65 years old who received the Ad26.COV2.S COVID-19 vaccine or a placebo. The CDR3 DNA is TGTGCTAGTGAGGGGGAGATGGACGAGCAGTACTTC. Translated, it gives CASEGEMDEQYF. Supplemented by reference TRBV12-5 and TRBJ2-7, the full variable domain reads DARVTQTPRHKVTEMGQEVTMRCQPILGHNTVFWYRQTMMQGLELLAYFRNRAPLDDSGMPKDRFSAEMPDATLATLKIQPSEPRDSAVYFCASEGEMDEQYFGPGTRLTVT.